This T cell receptor (beta chain) was obtained from a study of T cells in Graves' hyperthyroidism and ophthalmopathy. The CDR3 extends over 14 amino acids. CDR1 is MNHEY, CDR2 SMNVEV, per germline (reference sequence). TCR beta CDR3 sequences were amplified from RNA transcripts. The TCR CDR3 first-round RT-PCR relied on the HTBI primer set. TCRdb passed the multiplex PCR reads through MiXCR, listing each CDR3 protein once. The repertoire holds approximately 740,000 distinct CDR3 sequences, with roughly 15% as singletons. What was sequenced was blood. The sequence was obtained from a woman between 18 and 30 years old with Graves' hyperthyroidism. J is TRBJ2-7 and V is TRBV27, with TRBD2 matching over 8 bases. The DNA end is more similar to TRBJ2-1, so the J call may be wrong. CDR3 loop: CASSGTRLVYEQFF. In DNA form, the CDR3 reads TGTGCCAGCTCCGGGACTAGGTTGGTATACGAGCAGTTCTTC.